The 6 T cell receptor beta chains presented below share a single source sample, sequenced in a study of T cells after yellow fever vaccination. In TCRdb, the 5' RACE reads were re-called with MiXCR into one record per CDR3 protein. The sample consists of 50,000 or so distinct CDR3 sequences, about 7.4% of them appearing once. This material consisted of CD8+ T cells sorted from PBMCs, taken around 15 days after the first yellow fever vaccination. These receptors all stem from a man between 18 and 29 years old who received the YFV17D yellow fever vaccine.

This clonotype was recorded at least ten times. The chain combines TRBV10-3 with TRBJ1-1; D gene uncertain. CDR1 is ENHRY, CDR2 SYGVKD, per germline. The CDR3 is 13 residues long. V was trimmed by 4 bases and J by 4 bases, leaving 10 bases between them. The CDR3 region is CAISVTLGTEAFF. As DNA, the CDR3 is TGTGCCATCAGTGTAACACTGGGCACTGAAGCTTTCTTT.

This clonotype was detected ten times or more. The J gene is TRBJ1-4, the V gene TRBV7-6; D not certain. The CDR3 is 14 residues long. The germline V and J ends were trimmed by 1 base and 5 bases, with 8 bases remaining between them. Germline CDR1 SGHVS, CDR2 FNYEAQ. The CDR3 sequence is CASSLEFGNEKLFF. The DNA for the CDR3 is TGTGCCAGCAGCTTAGAATTTGGGAATGAAAAACTGTTTTTT. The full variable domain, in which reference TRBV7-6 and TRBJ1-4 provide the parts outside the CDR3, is GAGVSQSPRYKVTKRGQDVALRCDPISGHVSLYWYRQALGQGPEFLTYFNYEAQQDKSGLPNDRFSAERPEGSISTLTIQRTEQRDSAMYRCASSLEFGNEKLFFGSGTQLSVL.

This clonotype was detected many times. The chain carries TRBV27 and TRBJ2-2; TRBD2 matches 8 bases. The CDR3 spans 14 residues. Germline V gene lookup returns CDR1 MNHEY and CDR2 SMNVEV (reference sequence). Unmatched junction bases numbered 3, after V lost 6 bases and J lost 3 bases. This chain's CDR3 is CASRRGGYTGELFF. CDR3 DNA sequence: TGTGCCAGCAGACGGGGGGGGTACACCGGGGAGCTGTTTTTT.

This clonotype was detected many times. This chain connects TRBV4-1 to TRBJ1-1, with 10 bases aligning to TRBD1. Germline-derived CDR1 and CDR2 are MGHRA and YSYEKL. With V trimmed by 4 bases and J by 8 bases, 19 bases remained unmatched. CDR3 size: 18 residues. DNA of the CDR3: TGCGCCAGCAGCCCAAGGTTCGGGACAGGGGACAACCTGCCCGAAGCTTTCTTT. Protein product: CASSPRFGTGDNLPEAFF.

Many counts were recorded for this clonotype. This CDR3 is CASSRGVGDEQFF. The CDR3 DNA reads TGTGCCAGTAGTCGTGGGGTAGGGGACGAGCAGTTCTTC. The gene calls are TRBV19 and TRBJ2-1, with D possibly called TRBD1 or TRBD2 (5 bases each). Trimming removed 5 bases from V and 10 bases from J, with 15 bases in between. In germline, CDR1 is LNHDA, CDR2 SQIVND (reference sequence). This CDR3 has 13 residues. The full variable domain, in which reference TRBV19 and TRBJ2-1 provide the parts outside the CDR3, is DGGITQSPKYLFRKEGQNVTLSCEQNLNHDAMYWYRQDPGQGLRLIYYSQIVNDFQKGDIAEGYSVSREKKESFPLTVTSAQKNPTAFYLCASSRGVGDEQFFGPGTRLTVL.

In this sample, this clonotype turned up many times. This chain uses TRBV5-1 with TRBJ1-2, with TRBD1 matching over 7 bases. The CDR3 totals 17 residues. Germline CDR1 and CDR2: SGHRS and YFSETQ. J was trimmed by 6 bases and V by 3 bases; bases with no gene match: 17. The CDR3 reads CASSWVGTALPEDGYTF. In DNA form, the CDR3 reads TGCGCCAGCAGCTGGGTTGGGACAGCCCTTCCCGAGGATGGCTACACCTTC.